This record concerns one T cell receptor (beta chain) sequence. Its specificity is not known. This entry belongs to a study of cytomegalovirus exposure and HLA in healthy donors. V was pared by 4 bases and J by 1 base, with 13 bases between. The germline gives CDR1 SGHTA, CDR2 FQGNSA. The CDR3 length is 15 residues. It was with 60 Vbeta and 13 Jbeta primers that the PCR ran. In the authors' methods: Later, an analysis found about 83 million unique TCR beta chains, and about 9.9 million of these were shared. TCRdb keeps only in-frame clones here, not all; method: immunoSEQ multiplex PCR. D and trimming come from the DNA, and the V and J calls and clone size come from that table. The sample has about 170,000 clones, roughly 84% seen once. Whole-study results and caveats: According to the study, roughly 160 TCR beta chains were cytomegalovirus-associated. Despite most TCR sequences being rare, some public TCRs occurred in many donors. Later analysis placed DRB1 highest and HLA-C lowest in TCR association rates, which differed by HLA locus.

The sample was PBMCs. The V gene is TRBV7-2, the J gene TRBJ2-5, with a tentative D call TRBD1 (6 bases). The source of this sequence is a boy aged 2 to 10 in good health and CMV-seronegative. CDR3 in amino acids: CASSSGQLVQETQYF. The CDR3 bases are TGTGCCAGCAGCTCCGGACAGTTAGTCCAAGAGACCCAGTACTTC.